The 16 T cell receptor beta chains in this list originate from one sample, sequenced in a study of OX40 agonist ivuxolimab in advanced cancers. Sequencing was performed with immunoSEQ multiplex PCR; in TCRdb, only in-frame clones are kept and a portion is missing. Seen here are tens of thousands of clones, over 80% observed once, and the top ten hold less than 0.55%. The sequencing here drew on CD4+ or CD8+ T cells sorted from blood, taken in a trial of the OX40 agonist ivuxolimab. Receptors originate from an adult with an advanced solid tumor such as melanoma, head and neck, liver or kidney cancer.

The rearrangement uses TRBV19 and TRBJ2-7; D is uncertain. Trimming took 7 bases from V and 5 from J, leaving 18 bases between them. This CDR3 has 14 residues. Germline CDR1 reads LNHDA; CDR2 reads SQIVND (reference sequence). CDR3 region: CASKKASGLNEQYF. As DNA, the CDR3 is TGTGCCAGTAAAAAGGCCTCCGGCTTGAACGAGCAGTACTTC.

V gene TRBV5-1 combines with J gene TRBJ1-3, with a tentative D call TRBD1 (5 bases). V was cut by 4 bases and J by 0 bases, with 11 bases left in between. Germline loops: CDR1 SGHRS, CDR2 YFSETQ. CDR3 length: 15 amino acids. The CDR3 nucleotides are TGCGCCAGCAGCCGGGACCGGTACTCTGGAAACACCATATATTTT. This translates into CASSRDRYSGNTIYF.

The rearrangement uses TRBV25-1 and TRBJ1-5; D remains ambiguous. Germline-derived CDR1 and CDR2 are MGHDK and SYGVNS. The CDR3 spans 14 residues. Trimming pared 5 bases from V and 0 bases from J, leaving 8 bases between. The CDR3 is CASSLQYSNQPQHF. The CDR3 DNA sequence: TGTGCCAGCAGTTTACAATATAGCAATCAGCCCCAGCATTTT.

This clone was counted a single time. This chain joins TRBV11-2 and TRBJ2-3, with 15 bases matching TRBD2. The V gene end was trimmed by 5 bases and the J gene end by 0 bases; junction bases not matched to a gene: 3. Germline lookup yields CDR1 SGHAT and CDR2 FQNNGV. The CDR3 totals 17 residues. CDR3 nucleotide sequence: TGTGCCAGCAGCCCGGGACTAGCGGGGGGCAGCACAGATACGCAGTATTTT. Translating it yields CASSPGLAGGSTDTQYF.

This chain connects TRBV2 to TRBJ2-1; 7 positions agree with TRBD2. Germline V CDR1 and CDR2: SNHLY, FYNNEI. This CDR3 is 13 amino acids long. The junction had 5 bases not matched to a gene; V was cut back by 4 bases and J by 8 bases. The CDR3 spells CASSAGGTYEQFF. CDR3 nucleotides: TGTGCCAGCAGTGCGGGGGGTACATATGAGCAGTTCTTC.

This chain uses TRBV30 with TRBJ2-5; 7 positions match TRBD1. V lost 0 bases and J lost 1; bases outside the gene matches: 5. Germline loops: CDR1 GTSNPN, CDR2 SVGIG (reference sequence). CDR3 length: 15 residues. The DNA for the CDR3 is TGTGCCTGGAGTGTTACGAGGGGGCTCCAAGAGACCCAGTACTTC. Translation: CAWSVTRGLQETQYF.

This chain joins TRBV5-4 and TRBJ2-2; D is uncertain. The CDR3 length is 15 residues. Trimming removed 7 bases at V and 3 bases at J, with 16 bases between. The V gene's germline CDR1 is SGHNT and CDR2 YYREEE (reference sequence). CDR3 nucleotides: TGTGCCAGCGGGTTGGGATTCGGCGACACCGGGGAGCTGTTTTTT. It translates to CASGLGFGDTGELFF. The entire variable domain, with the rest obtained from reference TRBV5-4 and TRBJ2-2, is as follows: ETGVTQSPTHLIKTRGQQVTLRCSSQSGHNTVSWYQQALGQGPQFIFQYYREEENGRGNFPPRFSGLQFPNYSSELNVNALELDDSALYLCASGLGFGDTGELFFGEGSRLTVL.

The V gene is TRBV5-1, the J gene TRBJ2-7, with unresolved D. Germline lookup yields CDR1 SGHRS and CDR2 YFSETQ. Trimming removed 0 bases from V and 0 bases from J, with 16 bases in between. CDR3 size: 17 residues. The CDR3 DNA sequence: TGCGCCAGCAGCTTGGACCTACAGCGCCCTTACTCCTACGAGCAGTACTTC. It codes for CASSLDLQRPYSYEQYF.

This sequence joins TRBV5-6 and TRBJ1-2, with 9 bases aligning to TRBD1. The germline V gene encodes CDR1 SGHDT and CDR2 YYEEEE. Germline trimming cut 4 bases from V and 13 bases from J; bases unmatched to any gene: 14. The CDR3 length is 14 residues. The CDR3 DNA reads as TGTGCCAGCAGCCCGGGGAGTACAGGGGGCGCCGGCACCTTC. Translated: CASSPGSTGGAGTF.

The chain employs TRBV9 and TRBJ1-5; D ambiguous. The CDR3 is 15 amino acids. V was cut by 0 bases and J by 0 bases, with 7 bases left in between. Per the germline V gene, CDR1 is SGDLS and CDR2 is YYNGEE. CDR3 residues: CASSVGGNSNQPQHF. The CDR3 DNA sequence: TGTGCCAGCAGCGTAGGCGGTAATAGCAATCAGCCCCAGCATTTT.

CDR3 in amino acids: CSVRSPAGGYTF. The CDR3 bases are TGCAGCGTTCGGTCCCCCGCGGGCGGCTACACCTTC. The J gene is TRBJ1-2, the V gene TRBV29-1; D is ambiguous. Germline loops: CDR1 SQVTM, CDR2 ANQGSEA. Trimming pared 5 bases from V and 8 bases from J, leaving 15 bases between. The CDR3 has 12 residues. The whole variable domain, remainder taken from reference TRBV29-1 and TRBJ1-2, is SAVISQKPSRDICQRGTSLTIQCQVDSQVTMMFWYRQQPGQSLTLIATANQGSEATYESGFVIDKFPISRPNLTFSTLTVSNMSPEDSSIYLCSVRSPAGGYTFGSGTRLTVV.

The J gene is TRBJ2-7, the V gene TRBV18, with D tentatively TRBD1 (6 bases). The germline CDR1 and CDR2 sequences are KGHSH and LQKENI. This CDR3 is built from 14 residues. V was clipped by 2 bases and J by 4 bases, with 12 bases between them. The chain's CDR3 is CASSPGWGQYEQYF. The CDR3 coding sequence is TGTGCCAGCTCACCAGGGTGGGGGCAATACGAGCAGTACTTC.

This CDR3 is CASSQGARRGNEQFF. The DNA for the CDR3 is TGCGCCAGCAGCCAAGGGGCTAGGAGGGGCAATGAGCAGTTCTTC. The chain employs TRBV4-3 and TRBJ2-1; tentative D call: TRBD2 (6 bases). The germline V gene encodes CDR1 LGHNA and CDR2 YSLEER. The CDR3 is made up of 15 amino acids. The V gene lost 1 base and the J gene lost 6 bases, with 13 bases spanning the gap.

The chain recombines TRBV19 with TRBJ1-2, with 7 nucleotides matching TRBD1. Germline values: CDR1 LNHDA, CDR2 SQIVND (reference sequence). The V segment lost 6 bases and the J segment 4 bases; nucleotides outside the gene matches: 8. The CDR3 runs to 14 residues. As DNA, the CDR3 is TGTGCCAGTAGCCACCGGGACAGCTCCTATGGCTACACCTTC. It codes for CASSHRDSSYGYTF.

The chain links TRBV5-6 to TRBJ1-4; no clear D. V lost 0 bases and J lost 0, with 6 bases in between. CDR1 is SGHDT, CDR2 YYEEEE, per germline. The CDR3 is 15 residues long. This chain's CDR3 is CASSLVTTTNEKLFF. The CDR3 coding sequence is TGTGCCAGCAGCTTGGTGACAACAACTAATGAAAAACTGTTTTTT.

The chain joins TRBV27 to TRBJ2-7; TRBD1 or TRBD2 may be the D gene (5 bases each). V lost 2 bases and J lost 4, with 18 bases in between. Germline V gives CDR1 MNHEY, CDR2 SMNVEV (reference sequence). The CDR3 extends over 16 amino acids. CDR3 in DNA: TGTGCCAGCAGTTTAAGTTTTGCTAGGGACCCTTACGAGCAGTACTTC. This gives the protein CASSLSFARDPYEQYF.